The rows below give T cell receptor beta chains drawn from one sample of a study of tumor-infiltrating lymphocytes in primary liver carcinoma. One entry per CDR3 protein results from TCRdb running MiXCR on the multiplex PCR reads. The table shows approximately 88,000 distinct CDR3 sequences, with about 70% occurring only once. Sequences were obtained from tumor-adjacent normal liver tissue. The receptors were gathered from a man aged 40-55 years with primary liver carcinoma and hepatitis B virus infection. Both conserved end residues are part of each CDR3. A D gene is named only where the DNA matches it firmly. The size of a clone is reported for some rows only, either as once, few or many, or as a class for expanded clones.

j_call: TRBJ2-5
clone_size: -
d_call: -
v_call: TRBV11-2
cdr3_nt: TGTGCCAGCAGATCCCGGGGCTCGGCCCAACATGAGACCCAGCACTTC
cdr3_aa: CASRSRGSAQHETQHF

j_call: TRBJ2-6
clone_size: -
d_call: -
v_call: TRBV6-6
cdr3_nt: TGTGCCAGCAGTTACGAGAGGTGGGGCCAACGTCCTGACTTC
cdr3_aa: CASSYERWGQRPDF

j_call: TRBJ1-1
clone_size: many
d_call: -
v_call: TRBV5-4
cdr3_nt: TGTGCCAGCAGCCTGGACGGGGAGAACACTGAAGCTTTCTTT
cdr3_aa: CASSLDGENTEAFF

j_call: TRBJ2-1
clone_size: few
d_call: -
v_call: TRBV24-1
cdr3_nt: TGTGCCACCAGTGATCGAGGTTCCTCCTCTTTCAATGAGCAGTTCTTC
cdr3_aa: CATSDRGSSSFNEQFF

j_call: TRBJ2-5
clone_size: -
d_call: TRBD2
v_call: TRBV5-1
cdr3_nt: TGCGCCAGCAGCCTCGGGACTAGCGGTCACGGGGAGACCCAGTACTTC
cdr3_aa: CASSLGTSGHGETQYF

j_call: TRBJ1-5
clone_size: -
d_call: -
v_call: TRBV4-2
cdr3_nt: TGCGCCAGCAACCAAATAGAGACGCGGCAGCCCCAGCATTTT
cdr3_aa: CASNQIETRQPQHF

j_call: TRBJ2-1
clone_size: many
d_call: TRBD2
v_call: TRBV6-5
cdr3_nt: TGTGCCAGCAGCGTCCTAGCGGGAGGGCCGGGCACTTACAATGAGCAGTTCTTC
cdr3_aa: CASSVLAGGPGTYNEQFF

j_call: TRBJ2-7
clone_size: many
d_call: -
v_call: TRBV14
cdr3_nt: TGTGCCAGCAGCCCCCGCGGGGTAAGGAACGAGCAGTACTTC
cdr3_aa: CASSPRGVRNEQYF

j_call: TRBJ2-3
clone_size: -
d_call: -
v_call: TRBV29-1
cdr3_nt: TGCAGCGTTGATGATAACCCAGATACGCGGTATTTT
cdr3_aa: CSVDDNPDTRYF

j_call: TRBJ2-3
clone_size: once
d_call: TRBD2
v_call: TRBV11-2
cdr3_nt: TGTGCCAGCCGCCGGACTAGCGGGTCTAGCACAGATACGCAGTATTTT
cdr3_aa: CASRRTSGSSTDTQYF

j_call: TRBJ2-1
clone_size: -
d_call: -
v_call: TRBV5-1
cdr3_nt: TGCGCCAACAGCTTGTCGGGGATCCCCGATGGGCAGTTCTTT
cdr3_aa: CANSLSGIPDGQFF

j_call: TRBJ2-7
clone_size: -
d_call: TRBD1
v_call: TRBV6-5
cdr3_nt: TGTGCCAGCAGTTACCAGGGGCCGGGACAGGATAGCGAGCAGTACTTC
cdr3_aa: CASSYQGPGQDSEQYF

j_call: TRBJ2-4
clone_size: once
d_call: -
v_call: TRBV7-9
cdr3_nt: TGTGCCGGCAGCCCTACCTGGAGGGAGGCGTTTAGCCAGGCAAACATTCAGTACTTC
cdr3_aa: CAGSPTWREAFSQANIQYF

j_call: TRBJ1-5
clone_size: once
d_call: -
v_call: TRBV7-2
cdr3_nt: TGTGCCAGCAGCCCATTCGATCGGAATCAGCCCCAGCATTTT
cdr3_aa: CASSPFDRNQPQHF

j_call: TRBJ2-3
clone_size: -
d_call: TRBD1
v_call: TRBV14
cdr3_nt: TGTGCCAGCAGTTCCACAGGGGGCGTCGATATGCAGTATTTT
cdr3_aa: CASSSTGGVDMQYF

j_call: TRBJ2-3
clone_size: -
d_call: -
v_call: TRBV4-1
cdr3_nt: TGCGCCAGCGGCCATCCCCCCCAAGGTTCCCCGGCCTACGCTACGCAGTATTTT
cdr3_aa: CASGHPPQGSPAYATQYF

j_call: TRBJ2-7
clone_size: once
d_call: TRBD2
v_call: TRBV11-2
cdr3_nt: TGTGCCAGCAGCTTAGTGGGAGGGCCGTACGAGCAGTACTTC
cdr3_aa: CASSLVGGPYEQYF

j_call: TRBJ2-7
clone_size: -
d_call: -
v_call: TRBV7-9
cdr3_nt: TGTGCCAGCAGCCCTTCCTCCCTCTACGAGCAGTACTTC
cdr3_aa: CASSPSSLYEQYF

j_call: TRBJ2-3
clone_size: few
d_call: -
v_call: TRBV20-1
cdr3_nt: TGCAGTGCTAGACTAATAAGGCCCCCCTCGGATACGCAGTATTTT
cdr3_aa: CSARLIRPPSDTQYF

j_call: TRBJ2-1
clone_size: -
d_call: -
v_call: TRBV11-1
cdr3_nt: TGTGCCAGCAGCCTCCGGGACAACTATGGGCAGTTCTTC
cdr3_aa: CASSLRDNYGQFF

j_call: TRBJ1-2
clone_size: -
d_call: -
v_call: TRBV29-1
cdr3_nt: TGCAGCGTTCAAGGGATGGTAACTGATTATGGTTACACCTTC
cdr3_aa: CSVQGMVTDYGYTF

j_call: TRBJ1-5
clone_size: many
d_call: -
v_call: TRBV4-1
cdr3_nt: TGCGCCAGCAGCCAAGACCAGTTAGGGGGCAATCAGCCCCAGCATTTT
cdr3_aa: CASSQDQLGGNQPQHF